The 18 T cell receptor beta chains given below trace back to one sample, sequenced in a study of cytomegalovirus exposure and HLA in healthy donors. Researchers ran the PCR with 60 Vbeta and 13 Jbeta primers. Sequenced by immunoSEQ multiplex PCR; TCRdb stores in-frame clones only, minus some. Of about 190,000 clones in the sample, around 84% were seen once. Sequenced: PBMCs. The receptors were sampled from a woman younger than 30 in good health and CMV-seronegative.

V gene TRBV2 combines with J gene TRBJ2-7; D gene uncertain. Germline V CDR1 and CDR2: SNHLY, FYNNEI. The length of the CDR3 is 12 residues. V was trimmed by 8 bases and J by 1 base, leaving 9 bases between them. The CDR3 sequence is CASAAFSYEQYF. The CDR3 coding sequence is TGTGCCAGCGCGGCCTTTTCCTACGAGCAGTACTTC. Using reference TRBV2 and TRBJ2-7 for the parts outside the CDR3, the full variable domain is EPEVTQTPSHQVTQMGQEVILRCVPISNHLYFYWYRQILGQKVEFLVSFYNNEISEKSEIFDDQFSVERPDGSNFTLKIRSTKLEDSAMYFCASAAFSYEQYFGPGTRLTVT.

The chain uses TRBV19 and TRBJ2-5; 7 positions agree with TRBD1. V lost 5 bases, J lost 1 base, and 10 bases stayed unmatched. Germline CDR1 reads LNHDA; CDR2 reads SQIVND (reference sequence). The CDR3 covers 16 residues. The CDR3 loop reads CASSPRQGRTQETQYF. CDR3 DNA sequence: TGTGCCAGTAGTCCAAGACAGGGAAGGACCCAAGAGACCCAGTACTTC.

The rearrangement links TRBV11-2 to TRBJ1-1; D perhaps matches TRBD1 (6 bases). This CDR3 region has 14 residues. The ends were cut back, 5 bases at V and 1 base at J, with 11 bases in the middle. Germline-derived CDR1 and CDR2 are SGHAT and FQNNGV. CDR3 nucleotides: TGTGCCAGCAGCACCGGGACAAAGAACACTGAAGCTTTCTTT. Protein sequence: CASSTGTKNTEAFF.

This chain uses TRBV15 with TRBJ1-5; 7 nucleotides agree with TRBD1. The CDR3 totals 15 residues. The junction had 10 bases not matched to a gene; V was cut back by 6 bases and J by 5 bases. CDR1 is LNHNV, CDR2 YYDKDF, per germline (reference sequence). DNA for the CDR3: TGTGCCACCAGTCGGAGTGGACAGGTAGATCAGCCCCAGCATTTT. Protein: CATSRSGQVDQPQHF. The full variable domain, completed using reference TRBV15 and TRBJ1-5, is DAMVIQNPRYQVTQFGKPVTLSCSQTLNHNVMYWYQQKSSQAPKLLFHYYDKDFNNEADTPDNFQSRRPNTSFCFLDIRSPGLGDTAMYLCATSRSGQVDQPQHFGDGTRLSIL.

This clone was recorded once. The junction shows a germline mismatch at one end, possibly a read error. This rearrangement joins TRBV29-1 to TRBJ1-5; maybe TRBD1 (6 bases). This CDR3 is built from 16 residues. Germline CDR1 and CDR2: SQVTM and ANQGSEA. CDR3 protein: CGVEAPDSYSNQPQHF. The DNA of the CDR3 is TGCGGCGTTGAAGCCCCGGACAGTTATAGCAATCAGCCCCAGCATTTT.

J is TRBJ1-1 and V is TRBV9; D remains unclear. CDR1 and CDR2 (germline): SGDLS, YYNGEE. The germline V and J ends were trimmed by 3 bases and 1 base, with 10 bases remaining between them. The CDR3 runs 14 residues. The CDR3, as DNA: TGTGCCAGCAGCGCTCACAGTGAGAACACTGAAGCTTTCTTT. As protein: CASSAHSENTEAFF.

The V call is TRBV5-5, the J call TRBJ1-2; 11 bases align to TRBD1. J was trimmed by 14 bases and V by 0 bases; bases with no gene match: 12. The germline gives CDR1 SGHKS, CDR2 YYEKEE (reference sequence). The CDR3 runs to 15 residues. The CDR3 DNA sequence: TGTGCCAGCAGCTTGGTGGGACAGGGGGTTTCGTCGGTTACCTTC. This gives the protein CASSLVGQGVSSVTF.

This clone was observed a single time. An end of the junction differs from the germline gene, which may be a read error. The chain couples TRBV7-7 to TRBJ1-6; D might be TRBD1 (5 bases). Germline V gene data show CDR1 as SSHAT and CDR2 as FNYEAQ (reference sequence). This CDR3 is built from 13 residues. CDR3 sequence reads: CASSLAQGSPLHF. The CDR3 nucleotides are TGTGCTAGCAGCTTAGCTCAGGGTTCACCCCTCCACTTT.

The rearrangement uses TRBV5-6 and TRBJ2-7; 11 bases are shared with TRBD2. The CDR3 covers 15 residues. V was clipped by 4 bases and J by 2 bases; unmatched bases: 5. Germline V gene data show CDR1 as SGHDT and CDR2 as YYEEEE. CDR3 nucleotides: TGTGCCAGCAGCCCTCTAGCGGGAGGACCCTACGAGCAGTACTTC. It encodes CASSPLAGGPYEQYF.

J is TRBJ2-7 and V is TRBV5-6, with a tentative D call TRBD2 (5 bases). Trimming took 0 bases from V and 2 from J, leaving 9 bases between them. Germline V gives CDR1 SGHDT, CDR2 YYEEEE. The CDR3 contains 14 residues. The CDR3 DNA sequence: TGTGCCAGCAGCTTGGGGGCGGGCCCCTACGAGCAGTACTTC. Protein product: CASSLGAGPYEQYF.

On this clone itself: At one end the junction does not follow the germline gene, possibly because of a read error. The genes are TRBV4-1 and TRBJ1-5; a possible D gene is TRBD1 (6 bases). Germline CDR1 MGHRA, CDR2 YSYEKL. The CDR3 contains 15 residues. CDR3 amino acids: CASSQDTGKYQSQHF. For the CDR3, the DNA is TGCGCCAGCAGCCAAGATACAGGGAAGTATCAGTCCCAGCATTTT.

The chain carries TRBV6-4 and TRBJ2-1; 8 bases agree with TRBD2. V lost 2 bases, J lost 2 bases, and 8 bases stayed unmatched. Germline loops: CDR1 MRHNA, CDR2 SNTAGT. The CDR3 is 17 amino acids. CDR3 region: CASSDPPPGLAYNEQFF. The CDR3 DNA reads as TGTGCCAGCAGTGACCCCCCACCGGGACTAGCCTACAATGAGCAGTTCTTC.

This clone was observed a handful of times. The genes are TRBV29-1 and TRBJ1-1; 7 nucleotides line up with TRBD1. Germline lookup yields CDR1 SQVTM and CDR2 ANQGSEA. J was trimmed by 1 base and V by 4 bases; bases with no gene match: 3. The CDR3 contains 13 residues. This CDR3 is CSVAGQSNTEAFF. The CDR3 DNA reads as TGCAGCGTTGCGGGACAGTCGAACACTGAAGCTTTCTTT.

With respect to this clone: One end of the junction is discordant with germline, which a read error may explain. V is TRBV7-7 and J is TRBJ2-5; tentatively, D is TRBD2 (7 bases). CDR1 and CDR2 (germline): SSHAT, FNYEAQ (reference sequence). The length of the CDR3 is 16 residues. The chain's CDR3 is CASKKSGGGTMETQYF. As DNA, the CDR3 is TGTGCTAGCAAAAAGTCTGGGGGCGGGACTATGGAGACCCAGTACTTC.

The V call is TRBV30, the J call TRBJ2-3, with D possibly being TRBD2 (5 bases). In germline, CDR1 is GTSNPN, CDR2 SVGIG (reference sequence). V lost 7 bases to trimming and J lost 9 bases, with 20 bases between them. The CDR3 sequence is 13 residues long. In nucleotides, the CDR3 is TGTGCCTTCTCCCAGAGCGGCCGAGGGACGCAGTATTTT. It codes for CAFSQSGRGTQYF.

The CDR3 DNA reads TGTGCCAGCAGCCCAGGAACGCCTTCTGGAAACACCATATATTTT. As protein: CASSPGTPSGNTIYF. The chain combines TRBV7-9 with TRBJ1-3; D not resolved. The CDR3 sequence is 15 residues long. V was clipped by 5 bases and J by 1 base, with 12 bases between them. The germline CDR1 and CDR2 sequences are SEHNR and FQNEAQ (reference sequence).

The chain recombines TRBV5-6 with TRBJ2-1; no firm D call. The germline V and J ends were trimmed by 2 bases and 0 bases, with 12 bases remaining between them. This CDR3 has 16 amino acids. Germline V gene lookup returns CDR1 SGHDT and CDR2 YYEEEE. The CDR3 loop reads CASSFFTWASYNEQFF. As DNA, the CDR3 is TGTGCCAGCAGCTTTTTCACCTGGGCCTCCTACAATGAGCAGTTCTTC.

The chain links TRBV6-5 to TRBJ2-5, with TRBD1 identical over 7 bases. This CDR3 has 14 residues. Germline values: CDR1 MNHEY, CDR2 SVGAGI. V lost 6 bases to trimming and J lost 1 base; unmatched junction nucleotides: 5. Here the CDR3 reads CASRSWDSQETQYF. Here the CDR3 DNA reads TGTGCCAGCAGATCCTGGGACAGCCAAGAGACCCAGTACTTC.